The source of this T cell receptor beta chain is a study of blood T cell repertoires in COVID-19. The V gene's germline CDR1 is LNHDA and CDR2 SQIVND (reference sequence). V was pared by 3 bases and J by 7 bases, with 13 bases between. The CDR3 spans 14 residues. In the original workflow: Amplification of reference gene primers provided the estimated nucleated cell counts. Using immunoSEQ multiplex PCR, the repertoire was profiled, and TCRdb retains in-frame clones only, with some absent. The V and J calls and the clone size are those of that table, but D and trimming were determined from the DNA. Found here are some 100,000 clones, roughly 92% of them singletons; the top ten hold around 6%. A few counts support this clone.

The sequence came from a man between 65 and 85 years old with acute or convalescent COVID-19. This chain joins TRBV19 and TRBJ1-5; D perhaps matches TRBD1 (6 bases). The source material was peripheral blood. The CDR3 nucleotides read TGTGCCAGTAGTATCTGGACAGTGGGCCAGCCCCAGCATTTT. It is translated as CASSIWTVGQPQHF.